This T cell receptor (beta chain) was recovered during a study of cytomegalovirus exposure and HLA in healthy donors (dated by TCRdb to the late 2010s). About the full investigation: An earlier analysis of about 560 of the donors reported approximately 300 Gb of sequence data and around 110 million unique TCR beta sequences obtained from about 200 million T cells. Around 300 gigabases of sequencing data and approximately 84 million unique TCR sequences were included in an early release covering roughly 600 HLA-typed donors. The genetic ancestry cluster associated with self-reported Caucasian donors included over 80% of the 300 to 400 genotyped donors. The aim of the study was to test whether cataloging public T cell receptors could identify signatures of past pathogen exposure. The study profiled the T cell repertoires of around 700 subjects by immunosequencing and related them to cytomegalovirus serostatus. A separate validation cohort of approximately 120 different subjects was used in addition to the approximately 700-subject first cohort. High-throughput TCR immunosequencing, statistical association of individual TCRs with disease status, and machine learning were combined to predict cytomegalovirus infection status. A later analysis re-examined previously published TCR beta repertoires from just over 650 donors and added high-resolution HLA genotyping to investigate patterns of TCR occurrence. Rather than drawing on any new phenotypic data, the later analysis identified candidate immune exposures from TCR beta sequences and the way those sequences occurred across donors. To decide whether each TCR beta V gene segment behaved as functional or pseudogenic, an earlier analysis of some 600 of the donors relied on high-throughput TCR beta sequencing. Donor age, sex, ethnicity and CMV serostatus were compiled alongside the repertoire data. Genome-wide SNP genotypes for about 65% of the roughly 670 donors were used in a later genetic analysis, which treated that subset as a discovery cohort. Every repertoire in the discovery cohort had been generated on one and the same sequencing platform. HLA typing included class I and class II loci at four-digit resolution. The number of donors typed differed by locus, with about 629-630 for A, B, C, DRB1 and DQB1, more than 500 for DQA1, 606 for DPA1, and around 460 for DPB1. A few DR-DQ haplotypes were handled as single units for association and clustering because linkage in the cohort was strong. Among several hundred genotyped donors of the cohort, an average of around 240,000 unique TCR beta nucleotide sequences was sequenced per donor, of which about 18% were non-productive.

Per the germline V gene, SGHDT is the CDR1 and YYEEEE is the CDR2. For this chain, trimming is 0 bases at the V end and 4 bases at the J end, and the number of junction bases without a gene match is 1. The CDR3, from cysteine to phenylalanine, totals 14 residues. CDR3 DNA only is kept here, 42 bases in frame from base 1. In total, just over 650 healthy bone marrow donors made up the cohort. At the time of sampling, every cohort member was nominally healthy, though immune exposures that went unrecorded were likely present. The donor tested CMV seropositive, placing the donor among the roughly 300 seropositive members of the cohort. Every donor gave a peripheral blood sample, and the peripheral blood mononuclear cells from that sample were used for TCR beta sequencing. Genomic DNA was extracted from the blood cell samples with the Qiagen DNeasy Blood Extraction Kit. With regard to this clone: It has no known antigen specificity. Base qualities are missing; no much larger clone stands one base away.

The library was obtained by the immunoSEQ multiplex PCR assay. A mixture of 60 forward primers for TCR Vbeta segments and 13 reverse primers for TCR Jbeta segments was used in the multiplex PCR. A multiplex PCR assay on genomic DNA amplified the CDR3 region of rearranged TCR beta genes. On the Illumina HiSeq System, the amplified TCR beta libraries were sequenced as 87-base-pair reads. On the authors' methods: In a later analysis, roughly 80 million unique TCR beta chains were counted across the roughly 610 repertoires, and approximately 11 million of these chains were shared by at least two donors. A nearest-neighbor algorithm error-corrected the raw reads and collapsed the reads into unique sequences, merging closely related sequences to remove PCR and sequencing errors. To assign V, D and J gene segments, CDR3 sequences were aligned to IMGT reference sequences. Each retained sequence needed at least a six-nucleotide match to both a V gene segment and a J gene segment. Rearrangements were called productive when the CDR3 lacked stop codons and stayed in frame with V and J; all others were non-productive. Following IMGT convention, CDR3 was defined as the stretch from the second conserved V-encoded cysteine to the conserved J-encoded phenylalanine. Sequences without an unambiguous match to a single V gene segment were excluded from the earlier analysis of almost 600 of the donors. An earlier analysis of almost 600 of the donors classified V segments as functional when productive rearrangements were above 56.7% and as segregating when the standard deviation between donors was above 5%. A statistical classification framework was built for diagnosing cytomegalovirus status from the catalog of TCR beta chain sequences. V and J gene assignment, in a later analysis, came from comparing TCR nucleotide sequences with IMGT/GENE-DB human TR gene sequences. Using the TCRdist pipeline, a later analysis assigned CDR3 sequences along with most-parsimonious VDJ recombination scenarios. In a later analysis, each TCR beta chain was defined by its CDR3 amino acid sequence together with its V-gene family, and reads without a unique V-gene family were excluded. To address suspected cross-contamination and a sequencing artifact, a later analysis removed over 500 highly shared, low-generation-probability nucleotide sequences. A later analysis calculated a clonal expansion index for each public chain from normalized within-repertoire ranks of inferred template counts. A later analysis computed generation probabilities with a VDJ recombination model fitted to out-of-frame rearrangements, and checked the results against IGoR. Hypergeometric tests were used in a later analysis to score TCR-TCR, TCR-HLA and TCR-CMV co-occurrence, with a repertoire-size bias correction applied to the TCR pairs. In a later analysis, false discovery rates were estimated by permuting HLA or CMV assignments 20 times. In a later analysis, co-occurring TCRs were grouped using DBSCAN, and TCRdist sequence similarity was added for clustering within HLA-allele-positive subsets. Repertoires with fewer than 30,000 or more than 120,000 public chains, plus five repertoires with anomalous nucleotide sharing, were excluded from co-occurrence clustering. TCRdb took this table from immuneACCESS and kept in-frame rearrangements with V and J called. Such tables lack part of the clones; where checked against another copy, unresolved V genes explain under half of the gap, and the rest is unexplained. That table supplies the V and J calls and clone size; D and trimming were determined from the DNA. This sample holds around 110,000 clones; around two thirds were observed only once. The ten top clones hold just under 9.5% of the sample.

The study at large found these results: Some IMGT-functional V segments, including TRBV6-2 and TRBV6-3, could not be told apart with the 87-base-pair reads, so those segments were excluded. A group of highly shared sequence variants was considered likely to be a technical artifact of the sequencing pipeline. Correlated functional status among segregating V segments might be attributable to linkage disequilibrium, but an unknown experimental factor could not be ruled out. This cohort had only TCR beta chains sequenced, and the lack of alpha or paired-chain data limited which features could be detected. A later genetic analysis reported fewer N-insertions in productive TCRs among donors in an Asian-associated ancestry cluster than the approximately 700-donor mean. V-gene and J-gene trimming of TCR beta chains was associated with a missense DCLRE1C variant in a later genetic analysis, and the association was replicated in an independent cohort. Compared with equally common non-associated chains, HLA-associated TCR beta chains in a later analysis were more clonally expanded and had lower generation probabilities. When HLA alleles, especially DR and DQ, strongly co-occurred, attributing TCR associations to individual alleles was difficult. Sequencing depth was assumed to be roughly uniform across donors in the presence/absence analyses, though that assumption may not hold. The earlier analysis of approximately 590 of the donors excluded 15 to 20 rarely observed V segments, including chromosome 9 orphons, because counts were too low. The study gave a list of about 150 TCR beta chains associated with cytomegalovirus. A further reported finding was that TCR beta sequences accurately predicted the HLA-A and HLA-B alleles for most subjects in the first cohort. HLA typing was unavailable for some donors at each locus, so association tests used only the typed subset. The authors suggested that the approach could potentially be extended to other disease states and immunological phenotypes. In both the original and validation cohorts, the classifier was reported to diagnose cytomegalovirus status with high specificity and sensitivity. In vitro tests confirmed that a few of the cytomegalovirus-associated TCR beta chains recognize cytomegalovirus antigens. Several of the top co-occurrence clusters appeared to be linked to parvovirus B19, influenza, CMV and Epstein-Barr virus, according to a later analysis. For the cohort, immune exposure information was limited to CMV serostatus. In a later analysis, some 17,000 TCR beta sequences were associated with specific HLA alleles at a false discovery rate of 0.05. Broadly in line with IMGT annotations, most TCR beta V segments showed up in productive rearrangements about 87% or about 30% of the time in an earlier analysis of approximately 600 of the donors. According to a later analysis, most CMV-associated TCR beta chains appeared to be HLA-restricted, and the HLA associations seemed to be driven largely by CMV exposure. A later analysis found that TCR association rates varied across HLA loci, with DRB1 alleles showing the most associated TCRs and HLA-C alleles the fewest. Most TCR sequences were seen in very few donors, while some public TCRs were found in many individuals.

The TCR was taken from a woman in her thirties or forties in good health and CMV-seropositive. The chain is made from TRBV5-6 and TRBJ2-5, and 9 junction bases match TRBD2. The sequenced sample was PBMCs. The CDR3 region has the sequence CASSLVAGVETQYF. DNA sequence: TGTGCCAGCAGCTTGGTAGCGGGAGTAGAGACCCAGTACTTC.